A selection of T cell receptor beta chains follows, all from one sample in a study of cytomegalovirus exposure and HLA in healthy donors. The protocol was immunoSEQ multiplex PCR, while the TCRdb copy is restricted to in-frame clones and leaves out a portion. The table includes about 210,000 clones, about nine tenths detected once. The sample comprised PBMCs. These receptors all stem from a boy younger than 10 in good health and CMV-seronegative. Each CDR3 is given with its conserved first and last residue. D genes are given only for firm matches. Where a row states a size, it is once, few, many or the class of an expanded clone; other rows omit it.

size: -; D: -; J: TRBJ1-5; V: TRBV7-8; CDR3: CASSYVGAGQPQHF; DNA: TGTGCCAGCAGCTATGTGGGGGCGGGTCAGCCCCAGCATTTT
size: -; D: -; J: TRBJ2-7; V: TRBV5-1; CDR3: CASSFGPPAGPAFVGQEQYF; DNA: TGCGCCAGCAGCTTCGGGCCACCAGCCGGACCCGCATTTGTAGGACAAGAGCAGTACTTC
size: -; D: -; J: TRBJ2-5; V: TRBV2; CDR3: CASSGTASQETQYF; DNA: TGTGCCAGCAGTGGGACAGCGAGCCAAGAGACCCAGTACTTC
size: -; D: -; J: TRBJ1-1; V: TRBV2; CDR3: CASSDRPVGRSTEAFF; DNA: TGTGCCAGCAGTGATCGACCGGTAGGGAGGAGCACTGAAGCTTTCTTT
size: few; D: TRBD1; J: TRBJ1-5; V: TRBV6-1; CDR3: CASSLSDRVSRAQHF; DNA: TGTGCCAGCAGTCTATCCGACAGGGTGAGTCGGGCCCAGCATTTT
size: -; D: -; J: TRBJ1-3; V: TRBV5-6; CDR3: CASSLSHGNTIYF; DNA: TGTGCCAGCAGCTTATCACACGGAAACACCATATATTTT
size: -; D: TRBD2; J: TRBJ2-1; V: TRBV29-1; CDR3: CSVEMGLAGGSSYNEQFF; DNA: TGCAGCGTTGAAATGGGCCTAGCGGGGGGCAGCTCCTACAATGAGCAGTTCTTC
size: -; D: TRBD1; J: TRBJ2-7; V: TRBV27; CDR3: CASRSGTGGYEQYF; DNA: TGTGCCAGCAGATCCGGGACAGGCGGCTACGAGCAGTACTTC
size: -; D: -; J: TRBJ2-2; V: TRBV10-1; CDR3: CASSEGGYTGELFF; DNA: TGCGCCAGCAGTGAGGGGGGGTACACCGGGGAGCTGTTTTTT
size: -; D: -; J: TRBJ1-2; V: TRBV9; CDR3: CASSATTAYGYTF; DNA: TGTGCCAGCAGCGCAACGACAGCCTATGGCTACACCTTC
size: -; D: TRBD2; J: TRBJ2-5; V: TRBV5-4; CDR3: CASSPGLAERGTQYF; DNA: TGTGCCAGCAGCCCGGGACTAGCGGAGAGGGGGACCCAGTACTTC
size: few; D: -; J: TRBJ1-1; V: TRBV6-4; CDR3: CASSGGENTEAFF; DNA: TGTGCCAGCAGTGGGGGGGAGAACACTGAAGCTTTCTTT
size: -; D: -; J: TRBJ2-2; V: TRBV11-3; CDR3: CASSREIGELFF; DNA: TGTGCCAGCAGCCGGGAGATCGGGGAGCTGTTTTTT
size: -; D: TRBD1; J: TRBJ1-1; V: TRBV5-1; CDR3: CASSLGMTGMNTEAFF; DNA: TGCGCCAGCAGCTTGGGGATGACAGGGATGAACACTGAAGCTTTCTTT
size: -; D: -; J: TRBJ2-5; V: TRBV7-3; CDR3: CASSSQGGGQQETQYF; DNA: TGTGCCAGCAGCTCTCAGGGAGGGGGTCAACAAGAGACCCAGTACTTC
size: -; D: -; J: TRBJ2-7; V: TRBV2; CDR3: CASSLNGQYEQYF; DNA: TGTGCCAGCAGTCTAAACGGACAGTACGAGCAGTACTTC
size: -; D: TRBD1; J: TRBJ2-5; V: TRBV5-1; CDR3: CASSWGTESETQYF; DNA: TGCGCCAGCAGCTGGGGGACAGAGTCAGAGACCCAGTACTTC
size: -; D: -; J: TRBJ2-1; V: TRBV5-6; CDR3: CASSPIAGEQFF; DNA: TGTGCCAGCAGCCCCATTGCGGGGGAGCAGTTCTTC
size: once; D: -; J: TRBJ2-1; V: TRBV7-9; CDR3: CSSSLDSAAYNEQFF; DNA: TGTTCCAGCAGCTTAGACTCCGCTGCCTACAATGAGCAGTTCTTC
size: -; D: TRBD1; J: TRBJ1-6; V: TRBV27; CDR3: CASSPRTGYNSPLHF; DNA: TGTGCCAGCAGTCCTCGGACAGGGTATAATTCACCCCTCCACTTT
size: -; D: -; J: TRBJ1-3; V: TRBV4-1; CDR3: CASSQDWRNSGNTIYF; DNA: TGCGCCAGCAGCCAAGATTGGAGGAATTCTGGAAACACCATATATTTT
size: -; D: TRBD2; J: TRBJ2-1; V: TRBV29-1; CDR3: CSDPLVSSGAYNEQFF; DNA: TGCAGCGACCCTCTAGTATCTAGCGGGGCATACAATGAGCAGTTCTTC
size: once; D: -; J: TRBJ1-2; V: TRBV30; CDR3: CAWSVTGSYYGYTF; DNA: TGTGCCTGGAGTGTAACAGGCAGCTACTATGGCTACACCTTC
size: -; D: -; J: TRBJ1-2; V: TRBV19; CDR3: CASSPIGTPGLYGYTF; DNA: TGTGCCAGTAGCCCCATAGGGACACCAGGACTCTATGGCTACACCTTC
size: -; D: -; J: TRBJ2-7; V: TRBV10-3; CDR3: CAISERGQGAYEQYF; DNA: TGTGCCATCAGTGAGCGGGGGCAGGGGGCCTACGAGCAGTACTTC
size: few; D: TRBD2; J: TRBJ2-3; V: TRBV5-1; CDR3: CASSLGALAGGTDTQYF; DNA: TGCGCCAGCAGCTTGGGGGCCCTAGCGGGGGGGACAGATACGCAGTATTTT
size: -; D: TRBD1; J: TRBJ2-5; V: TRBV5-4; CDR3: CASSSRTGAPETQYF; DNA: TGTGCCAGCAGCTCCCGGACAGGGGCGCCGGAGACCCAGTACTTC
size: -; D: -; J: TRBJ1-3; V: TRBV7-6; CDR3: CASSLYGKSRLISGNTIYF; DNA: TGTGCCAGCAGCTTATACGGGAAGAGCAGGTTAATTTCTGGAAACACCATATATTTT
size: -; D: TRBD2; J: TRBJ2-4; V: TRBV27; CDR3: CASSSSTSGLAPSIQYF; DNA: TGTGCCAGCAGTTCCTCAACCTCGGGACTAGCGCCATCGATTCAGTACTTC
size: once; D: -; J: TRBJ2-7; V: TRBV28; CDR3: CASRSQAYEQYF; DNA: TGTGCCAGCAGATCACAAGCCTACGAGCAGTACTTC
size: once; D: -; J: TRBJ2-1; V: TRBV5-1; CDR3: CASSLLQGGSEQFF; DNA: TGCGCCAGCAGCTTGCTCCAGGGTGGTTCTGAGCAGTTCTTC
size: -; D: TRBD2; J: TRBJ2-3; V: TRBV15; CDR3: CATSRDWSSGNTDTQYF; DNA: TGTGCCACCAGCAGAGATTGGTCTAGCGGAAACACAGATACGCAGTATTTT
size: -; D: TRBD2; J: TRBJ2-5; V: TRBV5-4; CDR3: CASSLAPRLAGKETQYF; DNA: TGTGCCAGCAGCTTGGCGCCTAGATTAGCGGGGAAAGAGACCCAGTACTTC
size: -; D: -; J: TRBJ2-1; V: TRBV30; CDR3: CAWSVSPRSLFQFF; DNA: TGTGCCTGGAGTGTATCCCCCAGGTCCCTTTTCCAGTTCTTC
size: once; D: -; J: TRBJ1-1; V: TRBV4-1; CDR3: CASSQGEGQTNTEAFF; DNA: TGCGCCAGCAGCCAAGGGGAAGGACAGACGAACACTGAAGCTTTCTTT
size: -; D: -; J: TRBJ1-1; V: TRBV10-1; CDR3: CASRRDTNTEAFF; DNA: TGCGCCAGCAGAAGGGACACGAACACTGAAGCTTTCTTT
size: few; D: TRBD2; J: TRBJ2-1; V: TRBV27; CDR3: CASSLAGGPNEQFF; DNA: TGTGCCAGCAGCCTAGCGGGAGGACCAAATGAGCAGTTCTTC
size: once; D: -; J: TRBJ1-3; V: TRBV4-1; CDR3: CASSQLSGVGNTIYF; DNA: TGCGCCAGCAGCCAATTGTCAGGGGTAGGAAACACCATATATTTT
size: -; D: TRBD1; J: TRBJ1-4; V: TRBV27; CDR3: CASRRQGGDEKLFF; DNA: TGTGCCAGCAGAAGACAGGGAGGTGATGAAAAACTGTTTTTT
size: -; D: TRBD1; J: TRBJ1-5; V: TRBV5-1; CDR3: CASIPTGRQGSQPQHF; DNA: TGCGCCAGCATCCCCACCGGGCGACAGGGAAGTCAGCCCCAGCATTTT
size: -; D: TRBD2; J: TRBJ2-1; V: TRBV28; CDR3: CASTYHGGAPYNEQFF; DNA: TGTGCCAGCACCTATCACGGGGGGGCGCCGTACAATGAGCAGTTCTTC
size: -; D: TRBD1; J: TRBJ2-7; V: TRBV27; CDR3: CASSLGQASYEQYF; DNA: TGTGCCAGCAGTTTAGGACAGGCCTCCTACGAGCAGTACTTC